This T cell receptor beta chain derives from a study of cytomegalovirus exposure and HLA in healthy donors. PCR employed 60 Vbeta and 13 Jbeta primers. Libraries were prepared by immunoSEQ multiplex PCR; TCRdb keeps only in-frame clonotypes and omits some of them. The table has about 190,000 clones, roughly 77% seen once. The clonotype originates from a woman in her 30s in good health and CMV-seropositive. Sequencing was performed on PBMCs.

The CDR3 sequence: CASSTGISYTF. For the CDR3, the DNA is TGTGCCAGTAGTACAGGGATAAGCTACACCTTC. The rearrangement links TRBV19 to TRBJ1-2, with D perhaps TRBD1 (5 bases). This CDR3 contains 11 residues. The V end was cut by 4 bases, the J end by 9 bases, with 9 bases between. The germline V gene encodes CDR1 LNHDA and CDR2 SQIVND (reference sequence).